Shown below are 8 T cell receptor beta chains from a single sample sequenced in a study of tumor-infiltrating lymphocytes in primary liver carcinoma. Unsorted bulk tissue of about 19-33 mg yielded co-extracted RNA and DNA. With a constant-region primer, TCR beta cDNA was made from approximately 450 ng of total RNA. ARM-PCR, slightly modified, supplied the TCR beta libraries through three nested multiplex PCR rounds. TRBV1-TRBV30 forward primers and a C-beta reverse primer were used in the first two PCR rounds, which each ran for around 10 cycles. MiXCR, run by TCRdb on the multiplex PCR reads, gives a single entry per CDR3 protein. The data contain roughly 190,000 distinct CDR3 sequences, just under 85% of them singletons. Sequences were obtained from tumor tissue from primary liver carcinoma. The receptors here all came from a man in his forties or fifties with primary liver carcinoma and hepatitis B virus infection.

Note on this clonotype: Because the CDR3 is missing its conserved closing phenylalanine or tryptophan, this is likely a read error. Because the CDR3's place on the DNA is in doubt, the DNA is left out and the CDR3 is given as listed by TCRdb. CDR3: CSVGGGWGMNTEAFV. The chain recombines TRBV29-1 with TRBJ1-1. The CDR3 is 15 residues long, counting both termini. Germline V gene data show CDR1 as SQVTM and CDR2 as ANQGSEA.

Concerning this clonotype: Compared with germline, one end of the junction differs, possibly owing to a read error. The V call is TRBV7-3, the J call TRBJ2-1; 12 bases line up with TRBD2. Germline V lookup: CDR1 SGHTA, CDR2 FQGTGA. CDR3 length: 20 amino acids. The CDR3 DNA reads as TGTGCCAGCAGCTTAACTAGCGGTCTAGCGGGAGGGCCGGATCACAATGATCAGTTCTTC. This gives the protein CASSLTSGLAGGPDHNDQFF.

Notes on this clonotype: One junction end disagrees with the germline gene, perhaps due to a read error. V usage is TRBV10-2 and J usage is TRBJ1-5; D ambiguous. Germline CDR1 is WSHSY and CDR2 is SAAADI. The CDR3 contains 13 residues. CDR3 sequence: CTSTAEFNQPQHF. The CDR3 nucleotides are TGCACCAGCACAGCAGAATTCAATCAGCCCCAGCACTTT.

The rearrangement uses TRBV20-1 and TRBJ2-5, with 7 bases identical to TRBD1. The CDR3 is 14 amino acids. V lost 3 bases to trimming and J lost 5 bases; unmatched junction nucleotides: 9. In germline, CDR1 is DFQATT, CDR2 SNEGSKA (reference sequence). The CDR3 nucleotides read TGCAGTGCTAGCCCGACAGGGCTCGTCGAGACCCAGTACTTC. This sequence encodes CSASPTGLVETQYF.

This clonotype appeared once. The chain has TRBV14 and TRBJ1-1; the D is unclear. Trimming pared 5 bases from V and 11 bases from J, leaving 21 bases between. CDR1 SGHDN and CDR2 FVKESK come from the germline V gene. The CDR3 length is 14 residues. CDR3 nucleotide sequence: TGTGCCAGCAGCACTTCGGATAGGTTGGATGCGGCTTTCTTT. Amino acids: CASSTSDRLDAAFF.

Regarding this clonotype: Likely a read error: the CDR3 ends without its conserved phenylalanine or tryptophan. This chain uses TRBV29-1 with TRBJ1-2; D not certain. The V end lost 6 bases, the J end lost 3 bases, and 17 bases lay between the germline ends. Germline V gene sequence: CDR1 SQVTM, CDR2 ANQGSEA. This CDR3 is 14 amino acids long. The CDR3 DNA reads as TGCAGCGTCATACGAGGACGGGGTGACTATGGCTACACCTTA. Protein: CSVIRGRGDYGYTL.

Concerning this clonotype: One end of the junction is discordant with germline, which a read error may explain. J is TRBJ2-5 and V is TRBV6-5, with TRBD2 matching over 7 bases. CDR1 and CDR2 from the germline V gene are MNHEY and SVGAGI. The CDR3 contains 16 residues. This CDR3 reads CTSSYSSGAGGEAQYF. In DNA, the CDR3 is TGTACCAGCAGTTACTCGAGCGGGGCCGGAGGGGAGGCCCAGTACTTC.

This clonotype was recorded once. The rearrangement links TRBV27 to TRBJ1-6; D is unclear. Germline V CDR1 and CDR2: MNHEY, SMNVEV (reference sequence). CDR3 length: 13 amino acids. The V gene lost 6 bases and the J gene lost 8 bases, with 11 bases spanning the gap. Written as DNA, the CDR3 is TGTGCCAGCAGAGGACTGGATTATTCACCCCTCCACTTT. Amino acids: CASRGLDYSPLHF.